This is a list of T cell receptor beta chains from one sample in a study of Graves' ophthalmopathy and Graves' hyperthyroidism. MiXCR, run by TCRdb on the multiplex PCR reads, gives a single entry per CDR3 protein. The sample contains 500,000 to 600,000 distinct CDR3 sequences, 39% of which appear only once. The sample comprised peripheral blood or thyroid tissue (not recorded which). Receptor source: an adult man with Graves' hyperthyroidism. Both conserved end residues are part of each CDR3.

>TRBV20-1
CSAGERLAGSSYEQYF
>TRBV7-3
CASGASGRAAGELFF
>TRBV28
CASSLRSLGVGSNQPQHF
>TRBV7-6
CASSAGLGAETQYF
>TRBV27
CASSLFPDDYGYTF
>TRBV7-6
CASSLVSGSSYNEQFF
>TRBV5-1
CASSIGLAGRTGELFF
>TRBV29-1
CSVDPQGTAGELFF
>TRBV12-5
CASEKTGTGANVLTF
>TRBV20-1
CSAPPGQANYGYTF
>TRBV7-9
CASSSTTGLAGDGYEQYF
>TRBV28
CASSLSAGDGYTF
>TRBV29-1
CSVDLGIDEQFF
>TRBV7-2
CASRSHREQSTDTQYF
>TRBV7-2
CASSRQSGSEQYF
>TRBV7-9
CASSLRSGNEQYF
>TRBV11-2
CASSPRRGGSETQYF
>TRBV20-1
CSVPGQGNNSPLHF
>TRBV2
CASNSGRRTDTQYF
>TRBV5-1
CASSLGQSGNTIYF
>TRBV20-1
CSARRTETDTQYF
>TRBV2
CASRQWNEQYF
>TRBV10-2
CASQQSAYEQYF
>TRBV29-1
CSVEPAGSSYEQYF
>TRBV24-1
CATSEYRGADTQYF
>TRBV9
CASSGGGANEQFF
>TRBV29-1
CSQGTGGRNSPLHF
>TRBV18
CASSPGKGDGYTF
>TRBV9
CASSVAGTSGNTIYF
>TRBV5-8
CASSLGGELSEQYF
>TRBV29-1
CSVEVRGTGGSYGYTF
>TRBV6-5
CASRTGQGGEYYEQYF
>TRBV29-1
CSSEYTEAFF